What follows is one T cell receptor beta chain and its context. V was trimmed by 1 base and J by 4 bases, leaving 8 bases between them. The CDR3 is 13 amino acids. Germline CDR1 is SGHVS and CDR2 is FQNEAQ. A CD45RA+ naive subset and a CD45RA-negative memory subset were split from CD4+ cells. The data derive from a study of shared clonotypes between healthy human individuals. Produced via immunoSEQ multiplex PCR; TCRdb's table is partial and in-frame only. This sample has more than 2 million clones, with roughly 95% found just once. V usage is TRBV7-8 and J usage is TRBJ2-7, with D possibly matching TRBD2 (5 bases). This sequence originates from a man between 18 and 35 years old in good health. The sample taken for sequencing was naive CD4+ T cells sorted from blood. Documented subset: CD45RA+ positively selected. CDR3 sequence (DNA): TGTGCCAGCAGCTTAGGGTCGGGGTACGAGCAGTACTTC. This translates into CASSLGSGYEQYF.